These T cell receptor beta chains were read from a single sample in a study of CD8+ T cells in alopecia areata. Assay used: immunoSEQ multiplex PCR; TCRdb lists only in-frame clones, some missing. Of 270,000 or so clones listed, 58% are singletons. Sequencing was performed on CD4+ T cells sorted from blood, taken at week 24, from a patient treated with tofacitinib. The source of these receptors is a human donor with alopecia areata. Both conserved end residues are part of each CDR3. Each record gives: J gene, D gene, clone size, V gene, CDR3 protein, CDR3 DNA. The D gene is left open where the match is weak. Clone size is stated in some rows and not others, as once, few, many or a class when expanded.

>TRBJ2-3|TRBD1|-|TRBV29-1
CSVEVGTGGTDTQYF
TGCAGCGTTGAAGTAGGGACAGGGGGCACAGATACGCAGTATTTT
>TRBJ1-2|-|-|TRBV18
CASSPSAGVEGYGYTF
TGTGCCAGCTCACCATCAGCAGGGGTTGAGGGCTATGGCTACACCTTC
>TRBJ2-3|-|-|TRBV4-1
CASGVISDTQYF
TGCGCCAGCGGGGTTATTAGTGACACGCAGTATTTT
>TRBJ1-2|TRBD1|few|TRBV30
CAWSVPRQGSNYGYTF
TGTGCCTGGAGTGTACCCCGACAGGGGAGCAACTATGGCTACACCTTC
>TRBJ1-1|-|few|TRBV7-3
CASAVRMNTEAFF
TGTGCCAGCGCGGTCAGAATGAACACTGAAGCTTTCTTT
>TRBJ2-3|-|few|TRBV18
CASSPPSDTQYF
TGTGCCAGCTCACCACCGTCAGATACGCAGTATTTT
>TRBJ1-4|TRBD1|-|TRBV4-2
CASSHPSQGGNEKLFF
TGTGCCAGCAGCCACCCGTCACAGGGGGGAAATGAAAAACTGTTTTTT
>TRBJ2-3|-|few|TRBV5-1
CASSLFLEADTQYF
TGCGCCAGCAGCTTATTTCTAGAAGCAGATACGCAGTATTTT
>TRBJ2-1|-|-|TRBV30
CASTDYNEQFF
TGTGCCTCTACCGACTACAATGAGCAGTTCTTC
>TRBJ2-5|-|-|TRBV19
CASSLGLQETQYF
TGTGCCAGTAGTTTGGGACTGCAAGAGACCCAGTACTTC
>TRBJ2-7|TRBD1|once|TRBV11-2
CASSFQSGQVSYEQYF
TGTGCCAGCAGCTTTCAATCCGGACAGGTCTCCTACGAGCAGTACTTC
>TRBJ2-5|TRBD2|-|TRBV10-3
CAIAKTSTEQETQYF
TGTGCCATTGCAAAGACTAGCACTGAACAAGAGACCCAGTACTTC
>TRBJ1-2|-|few|TRBV28
CASSFVGGGHNYGYTF
TGTGCCAGCAGTTTCGTTGGCGGGGGACATAACTATGGCTACACCTTC
>TRBJ2-7|TRBD2|-|TRBV10-3
CAIRQAGGNTYEQYF
TGTGCCATCAGGCAAGCGGGGGGTAACACCTACGAGCAGTACTTC
>TRBJ2-7|-|-|TRBV30
CAWSVRPDKADEQYF
TGTGCCTGGAGTGTACGCCCGGACAAGGCGGACGAGCAGTACTTC
>TRBJ2-7|-|once|TRBV30
CAWSVRVTGSYEQYF
TGTGCCTGGAGTGTACGGGTGACAGGCTCCTACGAGCAGTACTTC
>TRBJ1-1|TRBD1|-|TRBV11-2
CASSLDRVLTEAFF
TGTGCCAGCAGCTTGGACAGGGTACTCACTGAAGCTTTCTTT
>TRBJ1-1|TRBD1|few|TRBV10-3
CAIGLTGDELVKAFF
TGTGCCATCGGATTGACAGGGGACGAGCTGGTGAAAGCTTTCTTT
>TRBJ2-5|TRBD2|-|TRBV28
CASSPEPAGGSKTQYF
TGTGCCAGCAGTCCGGAGCCAGCGGGGGGATCGAAGACCCAGTACTTC
>TRBJ2-7|-|-|TRBV7-9
CASSSDGASIYEQYF
TGTGCCAGCAGCTCAGATGGGGCCTCCATCTACGAGCAGTACTTC
>TRBJ1-2|-|once|TRBV7-9
CASSLAGGGYGYTF
TGTGCCAGCAGCTTAGCCGGGGGCGGCTATGGCTACACCTTC
>TRBJ2-1|-|few|TRBV4-3
CASSQGRLNHNEQFF
TGCGCCAGCAGCCAAGGACGGCTTAACCACAATGAGCAGTTCTTC
>TRBJ2-7|-|-|TRBV28
CASSLGYLLRWQYF
TGTGCCAGCAGTTTAGGATACCTCCTACGATGGCAGTACTTC
>TRBJ1-2|TRBD1|-|TRBV30
CAWNTPRTGGERGYTF
TGTGCCTGGAACACCCCGCGGACAGGGGGCGAACGTGGCTACACCTTC
>TRBJ1-2|TRBD1|-|TRBV5-4
CASSLAGGHGYTF
TGTGCCAGCAGCTTGGCAGGGGGGCATGGCTACACCTTC
>TRBJ2-7|TRBD1|-|TRBV15
CATSKTQGEQYF
TGTGCCACCAGCAAGACACAGGGGGAGCAGTACTTC
>TRBJ2-1|-|-|TRBV6-1
CASSELYEQFF
TGTGCCAGCAGTGAACTATATGAGCAGTTCTTC
>TRBJ2-5|-|-|TRBV9
CASSVGGQQETQYF
TGTGCCAGCAGCGTAGGGGGTCAGCAAGAGACCCAGTACTTC
>TRBJ2-7|TRBD1|-|TRBV28
CASSPVPDRVVEQYF
TGTGCCAGCAGCCCCGTTCCCGACAGGGTGGTCGAGCAGTACTTC
>TRBJ2-7|-|-|TRBV5-1
CASSSATAPYEQYF
TGCGCCAGCAGCAGTGCCACAGCACCCTACGAGCAGTACTTC
>TRBJ1-6|TRBD1|-|TRBV4-1
CASSQDILGQASSYNSPLHF
TGCGCCAGCAGCCAAGACATCTTGGGACAGGCAAGCTCCTATAATTCACCCCTCCACTTT
>TRBJ1-2|-|-|TRBV7-9
CASSLDGQTISVYGYTF
TGTGCCAGCAGCTTAGATGGACAGACTATTTCTGTTTATGGCTACACCTTC
>TRBJ2-7|-|-|TRBV2
CASMSTGGLNEQYF
TGTGCCAGCATGTCAACTGGGGGGCTGAACGAGCAGTACTTC